One T cell receptor beta chain is described in this entry. Its antigen is unknown. Mismatch with germline at one junction end may stem from a read error. This sample is part of a study of cytomegalovirus exposure and HLA in healthy donors. Study-wide results and caveats: Most likely, a cluster of highly shared sequence variants arose as a sequencing artifact. Later analysis found that TCR beta chains associated with HLA were more clonally expanded than other, equally common chains. Donors belonging to an Asian-associated ancestry cluster reportedly showed fewer N-insertions in productive TCRs than the roughly 670-donor mean, according to what a later analysis found.

Researchers ran the PCR with 60 Vbeta and 13 Jbeta primers. Measured with immunoSEQ multiplex PCR; TCRdb has only the in-frame clones, and not every one. Of 150,000 to 190,000 clones listed, approximately 85% are singletons. The CDR3 has 15 amino acids. CDR1 is MNHEY and CDR2 is SVGAGI in the germline V gene. The sample consisted of PBMCs. This receptor was identified in a woman aged 18-35 years in good health and CMV-seronegative. This chain connects TRBV6-5 to TRBJ2-3; possible D gene TRBD1, 6 bases. CDR3 amino acids: CASSDSSGAADTQYF. As DNA, the CDR3 is TGTGCCAGCAGTGACTCCTCAGGGGCGGCAGATACGCAGTATTTT.